One sample yielded the 28 T cell receptor beta chains listed below, sequenced in a study of human T cells and chemical hapten exposure (dated by TCRdb to the early 2020s). Library method: RACE. These reads were obtained on a NextSeq 500. TCRdb trimmed the raw reads at Q25, called clones with MiXCR and kept productive beta chains. Entries are consolidated by CDR3 protein sequence, retaining the most common genes and DNA. A total of tens of thousands of distinct CDR3 sequences appear in this sample, 8% to 13% of them only once. The ten largest clones represent less than 2.5% of the sample. The time point label corresponds to: patch test 2, 6 weeks after DPC sensitization. In light of the paper, this sample's treatment or condition label describes: therapeutic diphenylcyclopropenone sensitization with weekly scalp DPC. The source material was whole blood, sampled in connection with sensitization to the hapten diphenylcyclopropenone (DPC). All receptors derive from a man aged 35 to 55 with alopecia areata. Some clones in this sample may be carry-over from other donors' samples.

CDR3 sequence reads: CSVQTSFFPDTQYF. CDR3 sequence (DNA): TGCAGCGTTCAAACTAGCTTTTTCCCAGATACGCAGTATTTT. This chain links TRBV29-1 with TRBJ2-3; possible D gene TRBD2, 6 bases. This CDR3 spans 14 amino acids. Germline loops: CDR1 SQVTM, CDR2 ANQGSEA. The V end was cut by 5 bases, the J end by 4 bases, with 16 bases between.

The V call is TRBV21-1, the J call TRBJ2-1. TRBV21-1 counts as a pseudogene. This CDR3 contains 11 residues. As DNA, the CDR3 is TGTGCCAGCAGCAAAGGCGTTGAGCAGTTCTTC. It yields the protein CASSKGVEQFF.

This clonotype was observed a handful of times. The genes are TRBV7-2 and TRBJ1-6; TRBD1 matches at 7 bases. After removal of 5 bases from V and 7 bases from J, the junction contained 8 bases not matched to a gene. The length of the CDR3 is 15 residues. CDR1 SGHTA and CDR2 FQGNSA come from the germline V gene. The CDR3 coding sequence is TGTGCCAGCAGCCCTAACGCAGGGGGAAATTCACCCCTCCACTTT. Its protein is CASSPNAGGNSPLHF.

This clonotype was picked up a small number of times. The chain couples TRBV20-1 to TRBJ1-1, with D hard to call. The CDR3 has 14 residues. The V and J ends lost 3 bases and 4 bases respectively, with 15 bases between them. CDR1 and CDR2 (germline): DFQATT, SNEGSKA (reference sequence). Here the CDR3 DNA reads TGCAGTGCTAGGGAGGGAGGAAGTAGCACTGAAGCTTTCTTT. Its protein product is CSAREGGSSTEAFF.

V and J are TRBV29-1 and TRBJ2-7; D unresolved. The CDR3 is 10 amino acids. Trimming left V 7 bases short and J 4 bases short, with 8 bases between. The germline CDR1 and CDR2 sequences are SQVTM and ANQGSEA. The CDR3 sequence: CSGHGYEQYV. In DNA form, the CDR3 reads TGCAGCGGCCACGGGTACGAGCAGTACGTC.

This clonotype occurred a few times. The rearrangement uses TRBV6-6 and TRBJ2-1; TRBD2 matches 13 bases. V was clipped by 0 bases and J by 4 bases; unmatched bases: 6. This CDR3 is built from 18 residues. Germline loops: CDR1 MNHNY, CDR2 SVGAGI (reference sequence). CDR3 DNA: TGTGCCAGCAGTTACTCTACCGGGACTAGCGGGAATTACAATGAGCAGTTCTTC. It specifies CASSYSTGTSGNYNEQFF.

This clonotype was picked up many times. The V and J genes are TRBV20-1 and TRBJ1-1, with D possibly matching TRBD1 (6 bases). This CDR3 contains 16 residues. CDR1 and CDR2 from the germline V gene are DFQATT and SNEGSKA (reference sequence). The V end lost 0 bases, the J end lost 0 bases, and 14 bases lay between the germline ends. CDR3 in DNA: TGCAGTGCTAGAGATCCAGGGGCCGCACTGAACACTGAAGCTTTCTTT. This encodes CSARDPGAALNTEAFF.

The chain combines TRBV6-5 with TRBJ2-4; D possibly corresponds to TRBD1 (5 bases). The CDR3 extends over 17 amino acids. V was trimmed by 4 bases and J by 1 base, leaving 17 bases between them. Germline CDR1 and CDR2: MNHEY and SVGAGI. In nucleotides, the CDR3 is TGTGCCAGCAGTTCTCTGACAGAGAGGTCTGCCAAAAACATTCAGTACTTC. Encoded protein: CASSSLTERSAKNIQYF.

This clonotype was recorded a few times. This chain's CDR3 is CASSPGTSGSSYEQYV. CDR3 sequence (DNA): TGTGCCAGCAGTCCTGGGACTAGCGGGAGCTCCTACGAGCAGTACGTC. The rearrangement uses TRBV6-2 or TRBV6-3 and TRBJ2-7; 14 bases match TRBD2. V gave up 5 bases and J gave up 0 bases; unmatched junction bases: 3. Germline V gene sequence: CDR1 MNHEY, CDR2 SVGEGT. The length of the CDR3 is 16 residues.

This clonotype was picked up many times. The gene calls are TRBV6-6 and TRBJ2-3; 7 positions match TRBD1. With 2 bases clipped from V and 2 bases from J, the junction kept 7 bases outside the gene matches. Looked up from germline, CDR1 is MNHNY and CDR2 is SVGAGI (reference sequence). This CDR3 region has 16 residues. The DNA of the CDR3 is TGTGCCAGCAGTTACCCCACAGGGGCTATCACAGATACGCAGTATTTT. This encodes CASSYPTGAITDTQYF.

The rearrangement links TRBV6-2 or TRBV6-3 to TRBJ1-1; D may be TRBD1 (5 bases). Trimming pared 0 bases from V and 6 bases from J, leaving 26 bases between. CDR3 length: 19 residues. Germline-derived CDR1 and CDR2 are MNHEY and SVGEGT. CDR3 in amino acids: CASSYSRSRDHSAVAEAFF. CDR3 DNA sequence: TGTGCCAGCAGTTACTCGAGGTCCAGGGACCATAGCGCCGTCGCTGAAGCTTTCTTT.

This clonotype was recorded many times. The J gene is TRBJ2-7, the V gene TRBV15, with TRBD1 matching 8 bases. This CDR3 comprises 14 residues. Germline V gene lookup returns CDR1 LNHNV and CDR2 YYDKDF (reference sequence). V shed 1 base and J 3 bases; nucleotides not matched to a gene: 2. The CDR3 is CATSRVTGGYEQYF. The CDR3 region has the DNA TGTGCCACCAGCAGAGTCACAGGGGGCTACGAGCAGTACTTC. Based on the CDR3 plus reference TRBV15 and TRBJ2-7, the full variable domain is DAMVIQNPRYQVTQFGKPVTLSCSQTLNHNVMYWYQQKSSQAPKLLFHYYDKDFNNEADTPDNFQSRRPNTSFCFLDIRSPGLGDTAMYLCATSRVTGGYEQYFGPGTRLTVT.

The chain employs TRBV6-2 or TRBV6-3 and TRBJ2-2; either TRBD1 or TRBD2 may supply D (6 bases each). Between the trimmed V and J ends, which lost 4 bases and 4 bases, there was a span of 13 bases. Germline CDR1 is MNHEY and CDR2 is SVGEGT. The CDR3 extends over 15 amino acids. The chain's CDR3 is CASSSQGTLTGELFF. CDR3 coding DNA: TGTGCCAGCAGTTCCCAGGGGACTCTCACCGGGGAGCTGTTTTTT.

The rearrangement links TRBV19 to TRBJ2-1; D may correspond to TRBD1 or TRBD2 (5 bases each). The germline V gene encodes CDR1 LNHDA and CDR2 SQIVND (reference sequence). Between the trimmed V and J ends, which lost 6 bases and 3 bases, there was a span of 12 bases. The CDR3 has 14 amino acids. The CDR3 coding sequence is TGTGCCAGTAGCCCGGGACGGAACTACAATGAGCAGTTCTTC. This codes for CASSPGRNYNEQFF. The full variable domain, its missing parts supplied by reference TRBV19 and TRBJ2-1, is DGGITQSPKYLFRKEGQNVTLSCEQNLNHDAMYWYRQDPGQGLRLIYYSQIVNDFQKGDIAEGYSVSREKKESFPLTVTSAQKNPTAFYLCASSPGRNYNEQFFGPGTRLTVL.

This clonotype was observed at least ten times. The gene calls are TRBV28 and TRBJ2-5; 8 positions match TRBD2. There are 13 residues in the CDR3. Germline V lookup: CDR1 MDHEN, CDR2 SYDVKM. The J segment lost 6 bases and the V segment lost 3 bases, leaving 3 bases of the junction unmatched. CDR3 protein: CASSLSGGQTQYF. For the CDR3, the DNA is TGTGCCAGCAGTTTGTCGGGGGGGCAGACCCAGTACTTC.

The table lists this clonotype with many counts. This chain joins TRBV7-8 and TRBJ2-3; TRBD2 might be the D (6 bases). Trimming removed 1 base at V and 9 bases at J, with 14 bases between. The CDR3 extends over 14 amino acids. CDR1 and CDR2 from the germline V gene are SGHVS and FQNEAQ. The CDR3 loop reads CASSLGLGSETQYF. The CDR3 bases are TGTGCCAGCAGCTTAGGACTAGGGAGTGAGACGCAGTATTTT. Full variable domain (missing parts from reference TRBV7-8 and TRBJ2-3): GAGVSQSPRYKVAKRGQDVALRCDPISGHVSLFWYQQALGQGPEFLTYFQNEAQLDKSGLPSDRFFAERPEGSVSTLKIQRTQQEDSAVYLCASSLGLGSETQYFGPGTRLTVL.

This clonotype was recorded at least ten times. The chain carries TRBV5-1 and TRBJ1-2; TRBD1 is a possible D gene (6 bases). This CDR3 spans 14 amino acids. Between the trimmed V and J ends, which lost 1 base and 7 bases, there was a span of 14 bases. Germline values: CDR1 SGHRS, CDR2 YFSETQ. The CDR3 spells CASSLYTGQSGYTF. CDR3 bases: TGCGCCAGCAGCTTGTACACTGGACAGAGTGGCTACACCTTC.

This clonotype was detected many times. V gene TRBV18 combines with J gene TRBJ1-1, with no clear D. Trimming stripped 3 bases from V and 0 bases from J, with 11 bases between. The CDR3 consists of 15 residues. The V gene's germline CDR1 is KGHSH and CDR2 LQKENI. The CDR3 sequence is CASSPYISMNTEAFF. The DNA of the CDR3 is TGTGCCAGCTCACCTTATATCAGCATGAACACTGAAGCTTTCTTT.

This sequence joins TRBV10-3 and TRBJ1-1; D might be TRBD1 (5 bases). CDR3 length: 15 residues. Germline CDR1 reads ENHRY; CDR2 reads SYGVKD. The ends were cut back, 3 bases at V and 2 bases at J, with 13 bases in the middle. CDR3 nucleotide sequence: TGTGCCATCAGTGACCCGCAGGGCCTCAACACTGAAGCTTTCTTT. Its protein is CAISDPQGLNTEAFF.

Only a few counts were recorded for this clonotype. The chain couples TRBV6-5 to TRBJ1-4; no definite D call. V lost 6 bases and J lost 7, with 15 bases in between. Germline CDR1 MNHEY, CDR2 SVGAGI. CDR3 length: 14 residues. The CDR3 nucleotides are TGTGCCAGCAGCGTTAGAGGGATTGGTGAAAAACTGTTTTTT. Translated, it gives CASSVRGIGEKLFF.

The CDR3 region is CASSVGQASQETQYF. The CDR3 DNA reads as TGTGCCAGCAGCGTAGGACAGGCCAGCCAAGAGACCCAGTACTTC. The chain employs TRBV9 and TRBJ2-5; maybe TRBD1 (6 bases). V was shortened by 0 bases and J by 1 base, with 10 bases between the two germline ends. The CDR3 has 15 amino acids. Germline CDR1 is SGDLS and CDR2 is YYNGEE.

The chain couples TRBV11-1 to TRBJ2-7; no clear D gene. Germline CDR1 SGHAT, CDR2 FQDESV (reference sequence). The CDR3 has 13 residues. V was shortened by 2 bases and J by 0 bases, with 5 bases between the two germline ends. For the CDR3, the DNA is TGTGCCAGCAGCTTATCCCCCTCCTACGAGCAGTACGTC. This codes for CASSLSPSYEQYV.

The sample holds a few counts of this clonotype. V and J are TRBV29-1 and TRBJ2-4; no clear D gene. Germline CDR1 reads SQVTM; CDR2 reads ANQGSEA. There are 13 residues in the CDR3. The V gene lost 1 base and the J gene lost 4 bases, with 8 bases spanning the gap. In nucleotides, the CDR3 is TGCAGCGTTGAAGTAGGCACAAAAAACATTCAGTACTTC. Protein sequence: CSVEVGTKNIQYF.

V usage is TRBV30 and J usage is TRBJ1-2; D uncertain. Trimming took 4 bases from V and 8 from J, leaving 17 bases between them. The germline gives CDR1 GTSNPN, CDR2 SVGIG (reference sequence). This CDR3 is built from 13 residues. The DNA for the CDR3 is TGTGCCTGGAACTCCCTTACCCCTTGGGGCTACACCTTC. Protein product: CAWNSLTPWGYTF.

This CDR3 reads CSASPIGGAGQPQHF. In DNA, the CDR3 is TGCAGTGCTAGCCCCATAGGGGGCGCGGGGCAGCCCCAGCATTTT. The chain recombines TRBV20-1 with TRBJ1-5, with 7 bases aligning to TRBD1. The V segment lost 3 bases and the J segment 7 bases; nucleotides outside the gene matches: 12. This CDR3 comprises 15 residues. Per germline, CDR1 DFQATT and CDR2 SNEGSKA (reference sequence).

This clonotype was seen a few times. The V gene is TRBV12-3 or TRBV12-4, the J gene TRBJ2-2; D might be TRBD1 (5 bases). This CDR3 region has 13 residues. The V end was cut by 5 bases, the J end by 3 bases, with 7 bases between. The CDR3 loop is CASSRQYTGELFF. The CDR3 nucleotides read TGTGCCAGCAGTCGACAGTACACCGGGGAGCTGTTTTTT.

This sequence joins TRBV6-5 and TRBJ1-1; TRBD1 is a possible D gene (5 bases). The germline V and J ends were trimmed by 7 bases and 5 bases, with 8 bases remaining between them. The CDR3 spans 11 residues. CDR1 and CDR2 from the germline V gene are MNHEY and SVGAGI. The CDR3 DNA follows: TGTGCCAGCACCAAGGGGACTGAAGCTTTCTTT. Protein sequence: CASTKGTEAFF.

This clonotype was observed a single time. A much larger clone lies one base from this, so it may be a read error. V and J are TRBV27 and TRBJ1-1, with D perhaps TRBD1 (6 bases). V was clipped by 0 bases and J by 5 bases, with 13 bases between them. The germline V gene encodes CDR1 MNHEY and CDR2 SMNVEV (reference sequence). The CDR3 extends over 15 amino acids. The CDR3 nucleotides read TGTGCCAGCAGTTTATCGAGGCAGGGGAGGACTGAAGCTTTCTTT. Its translation is CASSLSRQGRTEAFF.